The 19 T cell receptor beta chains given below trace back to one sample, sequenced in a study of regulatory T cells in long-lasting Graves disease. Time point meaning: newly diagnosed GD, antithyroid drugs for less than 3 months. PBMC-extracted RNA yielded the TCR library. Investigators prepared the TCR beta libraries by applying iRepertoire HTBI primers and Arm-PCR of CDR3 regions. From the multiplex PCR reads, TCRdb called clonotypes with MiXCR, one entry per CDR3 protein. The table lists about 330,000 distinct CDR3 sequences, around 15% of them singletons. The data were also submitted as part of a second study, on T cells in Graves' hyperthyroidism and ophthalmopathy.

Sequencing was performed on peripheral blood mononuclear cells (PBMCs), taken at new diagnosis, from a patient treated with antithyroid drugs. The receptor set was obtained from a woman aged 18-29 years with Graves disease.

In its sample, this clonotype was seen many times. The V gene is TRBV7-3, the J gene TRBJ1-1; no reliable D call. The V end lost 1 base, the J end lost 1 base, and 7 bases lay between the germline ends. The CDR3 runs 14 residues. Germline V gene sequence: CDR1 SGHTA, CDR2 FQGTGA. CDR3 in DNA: TGTGCCAGCAGCTTAAGACGGGAGAACACTGAAGCTTTCTTT. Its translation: CASSLRRENTEAFF.

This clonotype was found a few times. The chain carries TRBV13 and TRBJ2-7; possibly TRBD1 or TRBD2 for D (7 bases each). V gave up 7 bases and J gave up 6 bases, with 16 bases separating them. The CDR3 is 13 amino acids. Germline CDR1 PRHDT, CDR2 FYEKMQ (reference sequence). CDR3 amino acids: CASKGGGFVEQYF. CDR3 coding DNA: TGTGCCAGCAAGGGAGGGGGCTTTGTCGAGCAGTACTTC.

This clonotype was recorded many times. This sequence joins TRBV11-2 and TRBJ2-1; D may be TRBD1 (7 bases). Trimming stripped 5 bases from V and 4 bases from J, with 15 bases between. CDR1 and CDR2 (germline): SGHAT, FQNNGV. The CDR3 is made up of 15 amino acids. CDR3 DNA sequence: TGTGCCAGCAGCCGGGGGACAGAATCTTACAATGAGCAGTTCTTC. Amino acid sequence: CASSRGTESYNEQFF.

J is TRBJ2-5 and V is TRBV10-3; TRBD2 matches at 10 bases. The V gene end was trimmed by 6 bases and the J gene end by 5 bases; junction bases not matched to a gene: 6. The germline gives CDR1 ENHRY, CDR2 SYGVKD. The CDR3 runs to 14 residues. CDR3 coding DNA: TGTGCCATCAGGCCAGGGACTAGCGACGAGACCCAGTACTTC. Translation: CAIRPGTSDETQYF.

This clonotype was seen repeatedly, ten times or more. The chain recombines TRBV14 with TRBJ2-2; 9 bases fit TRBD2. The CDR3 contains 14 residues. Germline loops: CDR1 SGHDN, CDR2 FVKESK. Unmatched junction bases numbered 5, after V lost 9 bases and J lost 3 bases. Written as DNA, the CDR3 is TGTGCCAGTAGCGGGAGATACTACACCGGGGAGCTGTTTTTT. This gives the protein CASSGRYYTGELFF.

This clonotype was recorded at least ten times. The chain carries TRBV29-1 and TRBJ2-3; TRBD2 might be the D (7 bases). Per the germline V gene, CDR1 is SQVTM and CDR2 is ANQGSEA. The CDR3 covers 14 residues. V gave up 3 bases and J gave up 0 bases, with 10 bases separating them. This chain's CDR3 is CSVEGGRSTDTQYF. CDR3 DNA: TGCAGCGTTGAGGGGGGGCGAAGCACAGATACGCAGTATTTT.

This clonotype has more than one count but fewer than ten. The CDR3 DNA reads TGTGCTAGTTGCCAGGACAGGTGGAACACTGAAGCTTTCTTT. Amino acid sequence: CASCQDRWNTEAFF. The chain is built from TRBV19 and TRBJ1-1; TRBD1 aligns across 7 bases. Germline assignment: CDR1 LNHDA and CDR2 SQIVND (reference sequence). CDR3 length: 14 residues.

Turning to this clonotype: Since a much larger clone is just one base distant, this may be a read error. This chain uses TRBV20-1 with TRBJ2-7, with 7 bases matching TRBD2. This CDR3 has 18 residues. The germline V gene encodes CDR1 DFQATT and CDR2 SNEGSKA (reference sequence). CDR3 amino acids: CSASTDSIQGWGGYERYF. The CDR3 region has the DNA TGCAGTGCTAGTACAGATTCCATTCAAGGCTGGGGGGGATACGAGCGGTACTTC.

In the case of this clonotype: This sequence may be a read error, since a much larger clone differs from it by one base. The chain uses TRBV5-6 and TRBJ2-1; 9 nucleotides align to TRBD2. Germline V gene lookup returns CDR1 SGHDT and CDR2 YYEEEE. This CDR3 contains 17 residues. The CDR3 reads CAGSPGGGRASYNEQFF. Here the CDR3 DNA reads TGTGCCGGCAGCCCCGGCGGCGGGAGGGCCTCCTACAATGAGCAGTTCTTC.

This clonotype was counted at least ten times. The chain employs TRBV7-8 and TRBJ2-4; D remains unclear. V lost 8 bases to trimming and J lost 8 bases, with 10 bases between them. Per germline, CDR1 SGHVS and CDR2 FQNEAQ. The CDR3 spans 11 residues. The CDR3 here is CASVGRYIQYF. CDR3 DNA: TGTGCCAGCGTAGGGCGGTACATTCAGTACTTC.

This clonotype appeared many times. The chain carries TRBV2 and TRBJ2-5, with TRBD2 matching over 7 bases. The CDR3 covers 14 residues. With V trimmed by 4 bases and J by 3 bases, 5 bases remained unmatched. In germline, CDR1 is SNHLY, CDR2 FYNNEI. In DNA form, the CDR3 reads TGTGCCAGCAGTGTAGCGGGTACGGAAGAGACCCAGTACTTC. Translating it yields CASSVAGTEETQYF.

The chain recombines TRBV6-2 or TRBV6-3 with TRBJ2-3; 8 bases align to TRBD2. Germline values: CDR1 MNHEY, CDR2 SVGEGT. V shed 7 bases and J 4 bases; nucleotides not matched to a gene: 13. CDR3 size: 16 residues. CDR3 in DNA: TGTGCCAGCACCCAAAACCCGGGGGGGACGGCAGATACGCAGTATTTT. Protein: CASTQNPGGTADTQYF.

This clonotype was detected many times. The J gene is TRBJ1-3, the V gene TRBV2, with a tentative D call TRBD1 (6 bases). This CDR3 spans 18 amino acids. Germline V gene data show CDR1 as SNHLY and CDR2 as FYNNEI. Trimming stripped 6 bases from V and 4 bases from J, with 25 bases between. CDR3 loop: CASRATLRGRGTGNTIYF. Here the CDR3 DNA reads TGTGCCAGCAGAGCCACCCTGAGGGGCAGGGGAACGGGAAACACCATATATTTT.

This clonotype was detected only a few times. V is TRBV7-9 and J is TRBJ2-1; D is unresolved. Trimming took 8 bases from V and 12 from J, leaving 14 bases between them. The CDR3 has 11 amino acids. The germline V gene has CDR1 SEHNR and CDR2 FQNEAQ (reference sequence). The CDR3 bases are TGTGCCAGCGGTTTGGGATTTTGGCAGTTCTTC. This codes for CASGLGFWQFF.

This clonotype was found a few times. The CDR3 reads CASSLARLREVKRNNEQFF. CDR3 DNA sequence: TGTGCCAGCAGCTTAGCGCGGTTGAGGGAAGTTAAGCGAAACAATGAGCAGTTCTTC. V is TRBV7-8 and J is TRBJ2-1, with D perhaps TRBD2 (5 bases). The germline V and J ends were trimmed by 0 bases and 5 bases, with 23 bases remaining between them. Per the germline V gene, CDR1 is SGHVS and CDR2 is FQNEAQ. The CDR3 sequence is 19 residues long.

CDR3 DNA sequence: TGCGCCAGCAGCCAAGAGAGGGCTACCACAGATACGCAGTATTTT. It specifies CASSQERATTDTQYF. V gene TRBV4-1 combines with J gene TRBJ2-3; D is perhaps TRBD2 (5 bases). The germline gives CDR1 MGHRA, CDR2 YSYEKL. The V end lost 0 bases, the J end lost 2 bases, and 9 bases lay between the germline ends. The CDR3 spans 15 residues.

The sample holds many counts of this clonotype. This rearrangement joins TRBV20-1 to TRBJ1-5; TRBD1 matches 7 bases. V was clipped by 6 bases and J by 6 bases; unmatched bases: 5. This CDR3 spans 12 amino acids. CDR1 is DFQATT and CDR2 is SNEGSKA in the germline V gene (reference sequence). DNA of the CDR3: TGCAGTGCGGACAGGACAGGTCAGCCCCAGCATTTT. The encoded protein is CSADRTGQPQHF.

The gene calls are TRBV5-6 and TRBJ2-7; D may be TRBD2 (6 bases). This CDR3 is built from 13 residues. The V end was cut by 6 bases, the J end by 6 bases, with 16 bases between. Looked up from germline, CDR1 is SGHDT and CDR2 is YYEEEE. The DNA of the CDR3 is TGTGCCAGCATCGAACACCCAGCGGGCGAGCAGTACTTC. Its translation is CASIEHPAGEQYF.

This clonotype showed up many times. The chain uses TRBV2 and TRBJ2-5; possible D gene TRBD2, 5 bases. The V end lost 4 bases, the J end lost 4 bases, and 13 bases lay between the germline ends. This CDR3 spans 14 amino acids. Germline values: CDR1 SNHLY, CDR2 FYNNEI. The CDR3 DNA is TGTGCCAGCAGTGCCGAACTAGTATCAGAGACCCAGTACTTC. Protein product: CASSAELVSETQYF.